The rows below give T cell receptor beta chains drawn from one sample of a study of T cells after yellow fever vaccination. MiXCR, run by TCRdb on the 5' RACE reads, gives a single entry per CDR3 protein. Among about 550,000 distinct CDR3 sequences listed, under 25% were seen once. Sequencing was performed on PBMCs, taken 15 days after the yellow fever booster vaccination. These receptors were obtained from a man aged 25 to 45 who received the YFV17D yellow fever vaccine. Both conserved end residues are part of each CDR3. The order of the fields is clone size, D gene, J gene, V gene, CDR3 DNA, CDR3 protein. A D gene is named only where the DNA matches it firmly. Part of the rows lack a size; the others show once, few, many or a class for expanded clones.

>few|TRBD1|TRBJ1-3|TRBV12-3/TRBV12-4
TGTGCCAGCAGTCCGGACAGGGCAAATGGAAACACCATATATTTT
CASSPDRANGNTIYF
>few|.|TRBJ2-1|TRBV9
TGTGCCAGCAGCCGGGGAAGCGGAACCTACAATGAGCAGTTCTTC
CASSRGSGTYNEQFF
>.|.|TRBJ1-3|TRBV29-1
TGCAGCGTTGAAGTAACTTCGAGGTCTGGAAACACCATATATTTT
CSVEVTSRSGNTIYF
>few|TRBD2|TRBJ2-1|TRBV7-9
TGTGCCAGCAACACAGCGGGGGTTTACAATGAGCAGTTCTTC
CASNTAGVYNEQFF
>few|TRBD1|TRBJ2-7|TRBV15
TGTGCCACCAGCAGAGGAAGGACAGGGGGCTACGAGCAGTACTTC
CATSRGRTGGYEQYF
>few|TRBD2|TRBJ2-7|TRBV11-2
TGTGCCAGCAGCCCGGGAGGGCAGGGAATCGAGCAGTACTTC
CASSPGGQGIEQYF
>.|.|TRBJ2-6|TRBV4-3
TGCGCCAGCAGCCAAGATGGGGGGAAATACTCTGGGGCCAACGTCCTGACTTTC
CASSQDGGKYSGANVLTF
>.|.|TRBJ1-1|TRBV29-1
TGCAGCGTTGTGGCAGGGTTGAAGACTGAAGCTTTCTTT
CSVVAGLKTEAFF
>.|.|TRBJ2-3|TRBV28
TGTGCCAGCAGCGTATCAGGGTCAGATACGCAGTATTTT
CASSVSGSDTQYF
>few|.|TRBJ2-3|TRBV5-1
TGCGCCAGCAAATCGGGAAATACGCAGTATTTT
CASKSGNTQYF
>few|.|TRBJ2-5|TRBV28
TGTGCCAGCAGTCGTGGTGAGACCGAAGGGGCCCAGTACTTC
CASSRGETEGAQYF
>few|TRBD2|TRBJ2-2|TRBV29-1
TGCAGCGTTCAAGCGGGGATGTCAAGAGGGGAGCTGTTTTTT
CSVQAGMSRGELFF
>.|.|TRBJ2-2|TRBV11-2
TGTGCCAGCACCTCGGGGACTAACACCGGGGAGCTGTTTTTT
CASTSGTNTGELFF
>.|.|TRBJ2-7|TRBV10-3
TGTGCCATCAGAGGGGGACTACCCTCCTACGAGCAGTACTTC
CAIRGGLPSYEQYF
>.|TRBD2|TRBJ2-7|TRBV5-1
TGCGCCAGCAGCACCCTACTAGCGGGAGTCTCCTACGAGCAGTACTTC
CASSTLLAGVSYEQYF
>few|TRBD2|TRBJ2-1|TRBV10-3
TGTGCCATCACCGGACTAGCGGGAGGAACTCACAATGAGCAGTTCTTC
CAITGLAGGTHNEQFF
>.|.|TRBJ1-1|TRBV12-3/TRBV12-4
TGTGCCAGCAGTTCGAGACTCAGGGGGAACACTGAAGCTTTCTTT
CASSSRLRGNTEAFF
>.|.|TRBJ2-2|TRBV5-1
TGCGCCAGCAGCTACATTACGGGGACCGGGGAGCTGTTTTTT
CASSYITGTGELFF
>few|TRBD2|TRBJ2-7|TRBV12-3/TRBV12-4
TGTGCCAGCAGTTCACCGGGACACCAAAGCGGGAGCTCCTACGAGCAGTACTTC
CASSSPGHQSGSSYEQYF
>.|.|TRBJ1-2|TRBV20-1
TGCAGTGCTAGATCCTATGGCTACACCTTC
CSARSYGYTF
>few|.|TRBJ2-7|TRBV12-3/TRBV12-4
TGTGCCAGCGGCTCGTTCTACGAGCAGTACTTC
CASGSFYEQYF